This T cell receptor (beta chain) is from a study of molecular identifiers for immune sequencing clone quantification. Overall study findings and caveats: More than 98% of effector molecules, versus under 1% of naive-cell molecules, belonged to clones above 20 RNA copies.

TCRdb redid the calling of the PCR reads with MiXCR, one entry per CDR3 protein. The table includes about 500,000 distinct CDR3 sequences, about a fifth detected once. On this clonotype itself: Its antigen is still unknown. A much larger clonotype is one base distant, so this may be a read error.

Germline loops: CDR1 SEHNR, CDR2 FQNEAQ (reference sequence). This CDR3 spans 14 amino acids. The chain carries TRBV7-9 and TRBJ1-5; TRBD1 matches 8 bases. The sequenced material came from naive CD8+ T cells from blood, with Jurkat cell RNA spiked in. Subset given: FACS-sorted CD8+CD4-CCR7+CD45RA+ naive T cells. The TCR originated in a human donor in good health. Some libraries in this study had Jurkat cell RNA spiked in. CDR3 amino acids: CVSSSGQGWQPQHF. CDR3 in DNA: TGTGTCAGCAGCTCAGGACAGGGTTGGCAGCCCCAGCATTTT.